This paragraph reports one TCR beta chain. Its cognate antigen has yet to be identified. The CDR3 end lies 3 residues beyond the end of the read and is filled in from the germline J gene. Reading from cysteine to phenylalanine, the CDR3 counts 16 amino acids. Of the CDR3's DNA, 39 bases were read; they are in frame from base 1. V is pruned by 5 bases and J by 4 bases, leaving 12 bases of the junction without a gene match. CDR1 and CDR2, looked up from the germline V gene (reference sequence), are LNHDA and SQIVND. These data belong to a study of T cells in women clearing cervical HPV infection (dated by TCRdb to about 2018). Concerning the study at large: Cases were 20 to 25 women with histologically confirmed HPV16-related CIN3 or worse, including a couple of invasive cancers. Cases were matched to controls by age within five years and by the year the sample was collected. Because only a few women had HLA typing data, the possibility that HLA type acted as a confounder could not be ruled out. Among cases, blood sampling came a median of approximately 150 days after lesion detection, with an interquartile range of roughly 80 to 220 days. A median age of approximately 32 years was observed in cases versus under 40 in controls, and no significant differences in baseline characteristics were found. Nested within Costa Rica's Guanacaste HPV Natural History Study, an exploratory proof-of-principle case-control study compared TCR repertoires across cervical HPV16 outcomes. The 20 to 25 controls were women who cleared a single incident HPV16 infection within 12 months without developing precancer or cancer. In the parent cohort, 8,500 to 12,000 women aged 18 or older were enrolled in Guanacaste, Costa Rica, during about 1992 to 1994 and were followed for more than 6 years. Five blinded duplicates per group were added as quality controls, so that approximately 60 samples were obtained: 50 or so participants and some 10 replicates. Blood from cases was drawn at the visit where the lesion was first identified, while blood from controls was drawn once the infection was no longer detected.

Every participant had a single incident cervical HPV16 infection, and prevalent HPV16 infections were excluded. Cervical HPV DNA was detected by MY09/MY11 PCR and genotyped by dot-blot hybridization. Around 15 mL of heparinized blood were centrifuged, and the buffy coat was split into aliquots, frozen at -30 degrees C, and then kept at -80 degrees C. QIAGEN kits were used to extract genomic DNA from buffy coat specimens. General study outcomes and caveats: Because the number of T cells per sample was unknown, the richness differences could reflect varying T-cell content rather than repertoire biology. Lower TRBV6-7 relative abundance was observed in cases than in controls (around 0.1% versus 0.15%; Bonferroni P = 0.0008). Because of the cross-sectional design, the study could not determine whether the associations came before infection or resulted from infection, and neither effector/memory subsets nor HPV-specific T cells were isolated. Significantly higher TCR repertoire richness was observed in CIN3+ cases than in controls across sequencing depths, whereas no difference in evenness was found. Random forest classifiers combining richness and V gene abundances distinguished cases from controls with an estimated AUC of more than 0.8.

Using the immunoSEQ assay, multiplex PCR amplified TCR beta CDR3 regions from an average of around 1,300 ng of genomic DNA per sample. Primer bias was corrected in the assay by using a complete synthetic TCR repertoire to establish an amplification baseline. The amplicons were sequenced using the Illumina platform. The original pipeline was this. Sequences were error-corrected by clustering with frequency ratios and a modified nearest-neighbor algorithm, then analyzed in the immunoSEQ Analyzer with IMGT gene definitions. TCR richness and evenness were averaged over 20 rarefaction repeats at each rarefaction depth, excluding samples with fewer sequences than the depth. Wilcoxon rank sum tests with FDR correction were used to compare relative abundances of V, D and J genes between the groups. Blinded duplicates gave an intraclass correlation of around 96% for TCR richness and an average of around 83% across about 65 gene segments. TCRdb took this table from immuneACCESS and kept in-frame rearrangements with V and J called. Such tables lack part of the clones; where checked against another copy, unresolved V genes explain under half of the gap, and the rest is unexplained. Clone size and the V and J calls come from that table; the DNA yielded D and trimming. The table for this sample lists about 40,000 clones. The ten largest clones take up 7.6% of the sample.

Sequenced sample: blood buffy coat. The chain couples TRBV19 to TRBJ2-7, with 9 middle bases fitting TRBD2. This sequence originates from a woman aged 18-70 years with a cervical HPV16 infection that either progressed to CIN3+ or cleared (not recorded which). CDR3 sequence: CASSVLFSGRTYEQYF. CDR3 DNA (partial): TGTGCCAGTAGTGTTCTCTTTAGCGGGAGAACATACGAG. The full variable domain, with segments outside the CDR3 supplied by the reference TRBV19 and TRBJ2-7 proteins, appears as DGGITQSPKYLFRKEGQNVTLSCEQNLNHDAMYWYRQDPGQGLRLIYYSQIVNDFQKGDIAEGYSVSREKKESFPLTVTSAQKNPTAFYLCASSVLFSGRTYEQYFGPGTRLTVT.